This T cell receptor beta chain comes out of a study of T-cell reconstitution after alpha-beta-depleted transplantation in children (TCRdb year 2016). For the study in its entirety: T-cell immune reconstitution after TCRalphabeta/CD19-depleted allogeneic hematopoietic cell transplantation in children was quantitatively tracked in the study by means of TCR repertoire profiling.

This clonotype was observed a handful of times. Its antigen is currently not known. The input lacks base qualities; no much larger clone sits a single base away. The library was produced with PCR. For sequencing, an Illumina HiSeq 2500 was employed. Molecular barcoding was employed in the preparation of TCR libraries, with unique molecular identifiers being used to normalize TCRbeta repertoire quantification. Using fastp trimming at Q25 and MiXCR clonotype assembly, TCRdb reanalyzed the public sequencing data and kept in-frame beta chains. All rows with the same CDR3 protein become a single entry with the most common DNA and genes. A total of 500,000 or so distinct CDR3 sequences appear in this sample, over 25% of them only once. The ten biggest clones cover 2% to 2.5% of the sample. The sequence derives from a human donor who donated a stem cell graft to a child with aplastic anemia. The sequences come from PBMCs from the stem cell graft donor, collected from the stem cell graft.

CDR3 region: CASSSDGGSSYNEQFF. The DNA is TGCGCCAGCAGCTCCGATGGGGGCAGCTCCTACAATGAGCAGTTCTTC. Recombination connected TRBV5-1 to TRBJ2-1; the D region possibly corresponds to TRBD1 (6 bases align). Measured from the cysteine to the phenylalanine, the CDR3 is 16 residues long. Only CDR3 DNA remains: 48 bases, in frame from the first base. V drops 3 bases and J drops 0 bases, leaving 13 bases in between. CDR1 SGHRS and CDR2 YFSETQ were looked up in the germline V gene.